This entry is about one TCR beta chain. The sample is drawn from a study of blood T cell repertoires in COVID-19. For the study at large: The samples span acute and convalescent COVID-19 from the United States, Italy and Spain. PBMCs, B-cell-depleted T cells, or T cells were the source of the cDNA or gDNA that made up the material.

The CDR3 spans 12 residues. Germline loops: CDR1 MNHEY, CDR2 SMNVEV (reference sequence). Trimming pared 8 bases from V and 11 bases from J, leaving 16 bases between. In the original workflow: Estimation of nucleated cell counts was performed using reference gene primer amplification. Method: immunoSEQ multiplex PCR; TCRdb's copy keeps in-frame clones and lacks some. The DNA gave D and trimming, while V, J and clone size come from that table. Here the sample spans around 75,000 clones, roughly nine tenths being singletons. What was sequenced was peripheral blood. This TCR came from an older man with active COVID-19. The genes are TRBV27 and TRBJ2-4, with D maybe TRBD1 (5 bases). CDR3 DNA: TGTGCCAGCGGGGCTGCGGCCCGGGTTCAGTACTTC. Protein: CASGAAARVQYF.